The clone carrying this T cell receptor (beta chain) was picked up a small number of times. Its antigen remains unknown. Original data processing: A classifier of distant metastasis in papillary thyroid cancer was built from CDR3 differences (across clinicopathological groups). TCRdb reassembled clones from the PCR reads with MiXCR. TCRdb, rather than the study authors, made the V and J calls. The data hold 19,000 or so clones, with approximately 32% observed a single time. The CDR3 sequence is 14 residues long. Germline loops: CDR1 MDHEN, CDR2 SYDVKM. Deletions cut 6 bases from V and 3 bases from J, with 15 bases between. The data belong to a study of metastatic and nonmetastatic thyroid tumors. Across the whole study: The study looked at repertoires side by side in blood and in tumor or nodule tissue from malignant and benign thyroid patients. Study-wide findings and caveats: A significant increase in TCR beta diversity was reportedly seen in malignant thyroid tumors relative to benign nodules, in blood and tumor.

Each patient went into thyroid surgery without having received any treatment. Sequencing used adjacent normal tissue. This chain connects TRBV28 to TRBJ2-7; possibly TRBD2 for D (5 bases). The sequence derives from a female donor with papillary thyroid cancer or a benign thyroid nodule (not recorded which). Some clones in this sample may be carry-over from other donors' samples. This CDR3 reads CASRSQAGYYEQYF. The CDR3 region has the DNA TGTGCCAGCAGGTCCCAGGCGGGCTACTACGAGCAGTACTTC.